The clone carrying this T cell receptor (beta chain) was detected once. In the authors' methods: Reference gene primers were amplified, and this amplification served to estimate nucleated cell counts. Data came from immunoSEQ multiplex PCR; TCRdb stores just in-frame clones and leaves some out. V, J and clone size reflect that table, while D and trimming were determined from the DNA. The sample yields 180,000 or so clones, approximately 87% seen once. The data originate from a study of blood T cell repertoires in COVID-19. J gave up 5 bases and V 2 bases, and 2 bases lay outside the gene matches. The CDR3 contains 15 residues. CDR1 and CDR2 from the germline V gene are SGHAT and FQDESV (reference sequence).

The sequenced sample consisted of peripheral blood. The chain employs TRBV11-1 and TRBJ2-2; TRBD2 matches at 10 bases. This sequence originates from a woman between 55 and 75 years old with COVID-19, enrolled during active disease. The CDR3 region has the DNA TGTGCCAGCAGCTTAACTAGCGGGATAACCGGGGAGCTGTTTTTT. It specifies CASSLTSGITGELFF.